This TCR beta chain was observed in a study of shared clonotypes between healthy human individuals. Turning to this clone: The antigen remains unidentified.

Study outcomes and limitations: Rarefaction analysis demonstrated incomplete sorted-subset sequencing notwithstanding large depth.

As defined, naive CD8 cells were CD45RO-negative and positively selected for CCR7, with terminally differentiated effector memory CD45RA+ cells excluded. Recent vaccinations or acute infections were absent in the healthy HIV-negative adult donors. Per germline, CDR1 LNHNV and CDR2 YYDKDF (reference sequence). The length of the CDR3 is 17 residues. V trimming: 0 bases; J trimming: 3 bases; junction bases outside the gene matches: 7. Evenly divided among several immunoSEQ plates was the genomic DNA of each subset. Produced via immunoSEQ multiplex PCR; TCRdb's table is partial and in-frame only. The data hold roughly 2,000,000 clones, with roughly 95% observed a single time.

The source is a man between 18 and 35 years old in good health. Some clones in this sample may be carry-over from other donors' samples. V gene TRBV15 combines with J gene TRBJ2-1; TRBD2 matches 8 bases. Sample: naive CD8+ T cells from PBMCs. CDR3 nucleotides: TGTGCCACCAGCAGAGATCCGGGTCTAGCGGGCTACAATGAGCAGTTCTTC. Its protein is CATSRDPGLAGYNEQFF.